The source of this TCR beta chain is a study of naive and memory T cell subsets. A word on this clonotype: Its target is unknown.

CDR1 and CDR2 (germline): MNHNY, SVGAGI (reference sequence). Trimming took off 0 bases at V and 4 bases at J, with 6 bases between the two ends. This CDR3 is 14 amino acids long. Whole-study results and caveats: There was no ground truth to check naive and memory subset results.

Two oligonucleotides, mixed equimolar, formed the beta constant-region primer covering TRBC1 and TRBC2. Nested alpha and beta constant-region primers with the SP2 primer drove four PCR rounds on ligated cDNA. TCRdb re-derived calls from the UMI-ligation and nested PCR reads in MiXCR, one entry per CDR3 protein. The sample has 120,000 or so distinct CDR3 sequences; roughly 36% are singletons. The gene calls are TRBV6-6 and TRBJ1-4; no firm D call. The origin of this receptor is a human donor in good health. The specimen was central memory CD4+ T cells from blood. The CDR3 DNA follows: TGTGCCAGCAGTTACTCAGGTGTTAATGAAAAACTGTTTTTT. Its protein is CASSYSGVNEKLFF.